This record covers a single T cell receptor (beta chain). This CDR3 region has 16 residues. V shed 0 bases, J shed 8 bases, and the junction held 9 bases outside the gene matches. Germline lookup yields CDR1 SGHRS and CDR2 YFSETQ. The sample comes from a study of shared T cell receptors in the human thymus. Profiling relied on immunoSEQ multiplex PCR, and the TCRdb table lists in-frame clones only, not all of them. The sample lists about 660,000 clones; 88% were seen once. The data were also submitted as part of a second study, on human thymus T cells.

V and J are TRBV5-1 and TRBJ2-1, with 9 bases matching TRBD2. Material for sequencing was thymocytes. The TCR was taken from a boy in the first two years of life with a congenital heart defect. The CDR3 protein is CASSLGAGGLPDEQFF. CDR3 sequence (DNA): TGCGCCAGCAGCTTGGGAGCGGGAGGCCTTCCAGATGAGCAGTTCTTC.